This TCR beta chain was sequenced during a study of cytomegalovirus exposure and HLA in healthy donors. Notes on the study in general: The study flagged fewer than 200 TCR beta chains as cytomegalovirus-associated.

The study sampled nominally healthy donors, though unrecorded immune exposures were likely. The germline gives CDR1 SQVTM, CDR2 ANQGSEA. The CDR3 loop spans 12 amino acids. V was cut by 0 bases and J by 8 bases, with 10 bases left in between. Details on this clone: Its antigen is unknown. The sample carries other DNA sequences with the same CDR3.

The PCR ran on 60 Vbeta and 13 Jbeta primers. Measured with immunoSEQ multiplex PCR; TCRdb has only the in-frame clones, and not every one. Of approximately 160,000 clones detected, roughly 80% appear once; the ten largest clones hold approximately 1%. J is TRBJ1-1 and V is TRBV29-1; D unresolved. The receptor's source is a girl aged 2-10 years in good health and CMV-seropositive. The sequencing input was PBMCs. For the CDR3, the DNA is TGCAGCGTTGAAGAGGGAGGACCCGAAGCTTTCTTT. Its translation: CSVEEGGPEAFF.